A selection of T cell receptor beta chains follows, all from one sample in a study of blood T cell repertoires in COVID-19. Profiled with immunoSEQ multiplex PCR; TCRdb holds only in-frame clones, not every one. The sample includes around 270,000 clones, over 70% of them seen just once. The sample comprised PBMCs or T cells enriched from blood (not recorded which). The receptor source for this set is a woman aged 40 to 55 who had been exposed to COVID-19. Both conserved end residues are part of each CDR3. A D gene is named only where the DNA matches it firmly. For some rows the clone size is stated as once, few or many, or as a class when expanded; others skip it.

D: TRBD2
V: TRBV27
J: TRBJ2-1
size: .
CDR3: CASSFVSGGRSNEQFF
DNA: TGTGCCAGCAGTTTCGTAAGCGGGGGCCGATCCAATGAGCAGTTCTTC

D: .
V: TRBV3-1/TRBV3-2
J: TRBJ2-3
size: .
CDR3: CASSPKGGGVNTQYF
DNA: TGTGCCAGCAGCCCCAAGGGAGGGGGGGTAAATACGCAGTATTTT

D: .
V: TRBV1
J: TRBJ1-4
size: .
CDR3: CTSSPGGSATNEKLFF
DNA: TGCACCAGCAGCCCCGGTGGTTCCGCAACTAATGAAAAACTGTTTTTT

D: TRBD1
V: TRBV9
J: TRBJ2-2
size: .
CDR3: CASSWDRSNTGELFF
DNA: TGTGCCAGCAGCTGGGACAGATCGAACACCGGGGAGCTGTTTTTT

D: TRBD2
V: TRBV7-2
J: TRBJ2-1
size: .
CDR3: CASSTGLAGSQGINEQFF
DNA: TGTGCCAGCAGCACCGGACTAGCGGGAAGTCAGGGAATCAATGAGCAGTTCTTC

D: TRBD2
V: TRBV19
J: TRBJ2-3
size: .
CDR3: CASRTSGAKSDTQYF
DNA: TGTGCCAGCCGAACTAGCGGAGCGAAGTCGGATACGCAGTATTTT

D: .
V: TRBV11-3
J: TRBJ2-2
size: .
CDR3: CASSLLGGGTGELFF
DNA: TGTGCCAGCAGCTTATTAGGGGGGGGCACCGGGGAGCTGTTTTTT

D: TRBD1
V: TRBV9
J: TRBJ1-6
size: few
CDR3: CASSLWDSHNSPLHF
DNA: TGTGCCAGCAGCCTTTGGGACAGTCATAATTCACCCCTCCACTTT

D: TRBD2
V: TRBV30
J: TRBJ2-2
size: .
CDR3: CAWSVSRLAGSGELFF
DNA: TGTGCCTGGAGTGTTTCCCGGCTAGCGGGGTCCGGGGAGCTGTTTTTT

D: .
V: TRBV11-2
J: TRBJ2-3
size: .
CDR3: CASSLKGRGDTQYF
DNA: TGTGCCAGCAGCTTAAAAGGCCGCGGTGATACGCAGTATTTT